The next 8 T cell receptor beta chains were all read from a single sample in a study of blood T cell repertoires in COVID-19. Measured with immunoSEQ multiplex PCR; TCRdb has only the in-frame clones, and not every one. The table lists around 250,000 clones, 85% to 90% of them singletons. The sequencing input was PBMCs or T cells enriched from blood (not recorded which). The receptor set was obtained from a woman aged 45-65 years who had recovered from COVID-19.

CDR3 region: CASSPGLAGEQYF. The CDR3 coding sequence is TGTGCCAGTTCACCGGGACTAGCGGGAGAGCAGTACTTC. The chain combines TRBV19 with TRBJ2-7; 13 bases line up with TRBD2. Trimming took 8 bases from V and 7 from J; bases not matched to a gene: 5. The CDR3 is 13 residues long. Germline CDR1 LNHDA, CDR2 SQIVND (reference sequence).

This clone was counted once. The V gene is TRBV4-2, the J gene TRBJ2-1; possibly TRBD2 for D (5 bases). The CDR3 is made up of 17 amino acids. The germline V and J ends were trimmed by 1 base and 1 base, with 14 bases remaining between them. The V gene's germline CDR1 is LGHNA and CDR2 YNFKEQ. CDR3 sequence (DNA): TGTGCCAGCAGCCAAGCCCGGGGAAAGCTTTCCTACAATGAGCAGTTCTTC. This sequence encodes CASSQARGKLSYNEQFF.

CDR3 nucleotide sequence: TGTGCCAGCAGCCAAGATATGTTAGGGGCCACTGAAGCTTTCTTT. This encodes CASSQDMLGATEAFF. V gene TRBV14 combines with J gene TRBJ1-1, with D perhaps matching TRBD1 (5 bases). Looked up from germline, CDR1 is SGHDN and CDR2 is FVKESK. CDR3 length: 15 residues. The V gene lost 0 bases and the J gene lost 4 bases, with 12 bases spanning the gap.

This chain connects TRBV7-6 to TRBJ2-1, with TRBD2 matching 10 bases. Germline CDR1 SGHVS, CDR2 FNYEAQ. This CDR3 is built from 17 residues. V lost 1 base and J lost 5; bases outside the gene matches: 8. CDR3 coding DNA: TGTGCCAGCAGCTTAGACCATCCAGCGGGAGGGAACAATGAGCAGTTCTTC. Translation: CASSLDHPAGGNNEQFF.

V and J are TRBV7-6 and TRBJ2-7, with D possibly TRBD1 on 5 matching bases. V lost 11 bases, J lost 4 bases, and 18 bases lay in between. The CDR3 is 13 amino acids. Germline assignment: CDR1 SGHVS and CDR2 FNYEAQ. The CDR3 DNA sequence: TGTGCCCCCCCCCAGGGAAAGTCATACGAGCAGTACTTC. Protein product: CAPPQGKSYEQYF.

The chain uses TRBV9 and TRBJ2-1, with TRBD2 matching over 9 bases. CDR3 size: 15 residues. Trimming cost V 0 bases and J 8 bases; bases outside gene matches: 6. CDR1 is SGDLS, CDR2 YYNGEE, per germline. As DNA, the CDR3 is TGTGCCAGCAGCGTAGGGGCTAGCGGGATCGATGAGCAGTTCTTC. This encodes CASSVGASGIDEQFF.

CDR3 nucleotide sequence: TGTGCCAGCAGTTCTAGCGGGACCACCGGGGAGCTGTTTTTT. Amino acid sequence: CASSSSGTTGELFF. V usage is TRBV2 and J usage is TRBJ2-2; 9 bases align to TRBD2. CDR1 and CDR2 (germline): SNHLY, FYNNEI. The CDR3 has 14 residues. V lost 5 bases and J lost 4; bases outside the gene matches: 2.

The V gene is TRBV6-5, the J gene TRBJ2-1; 7 bases fit TRBD2. There are 15 residues in the CDR3. Germline V gives CDR1 MNHEY, CDR2 SVGAGI. V gave up 2 bases and J gave up 4 bases; unmatched junction bases: 5. In DNA form, the CDR3 reads TGTGCCAGCAGTTACCAAGGACTAGTATACAATGAGCAGTTCTTC. It translates to CASSYQGLVYNEQFF.